This T cell receptor beta chain was recovered during a study of T cells in Graves' hyperthyroidism and ophthalmopathy. This clonotype was recorded many times. Antigen specificity is unknown. Amplification of TCR beta CDR3 regions was performed using RNA transcripts as template. First-round RT-PCR targeting the TCR CDR3 was performed with the HTBI primer set. Each CDR3 protein gets one entry after TCRdb re-called the multiplex PCR reads with MiXCR. Among around 800,000 distinct CDR3 sequences, about 38% were seen once, and the ten largest hold approximately 8.7%. CDR3 length equals 13 residues. Trimming cost V 1 base and J 5 bases, with 8 bases left between them. Germline lookup yields CDR1 SEHNR and CDR2 FQNEAQ (reference sequence). Overall study results and limits: Within blood appeared most thyroid clonotypes that had expanded above 0.001.

The origin of this receptor is a man aged 18 to 30 with Graves' hyperthyroidism. The chain couples TRBV7-9 to TRBJ2-5; D is possibly TRBD1 or TRBD2 (5 bases each). The specimen sequenced was blood. CDR3 bases: TGTGCCAGCAGCTTAGTCGGGGCTGAGACCCAGTACTTC. Translating gives CASSLVGAETQYF.